This T cell receptor (beta chain) was captured by sequencing in a study of blood T cell repertoires in COVID-19. Study overall: There were acute and convalescent COVID-19 samples, and they came from the United States, Italy and Spain.

Germline lookup yields CDR1 MNHEY and CDR2 SVGAGI. J was trimmed by 2 bases and V by 6 bases; bases with no gene match: 5. The CDR3 sequence is 14 residues long. Method: immunoSEQ multiplex PCR; TCRdb's copy keeps in-frame clones and lacks some. The sample contains about 140,000 clones, 84% of which appear only once. This clone has just a few counts. The sample consisted of peripheral blood. V usage is TRBV6-5 and J usage is TRBJ2-7; TRBD1 matches at 9 bases. This clonotype was sampled from a woman aged 55-69 years with acute or convalescent COVID-19. The CDR3 DNA reads TGTGCCAGCAGCCGGGGACAGGGAACCTACGAGCAGTACTTC. This translates into CASSRGQGTYEQYF.